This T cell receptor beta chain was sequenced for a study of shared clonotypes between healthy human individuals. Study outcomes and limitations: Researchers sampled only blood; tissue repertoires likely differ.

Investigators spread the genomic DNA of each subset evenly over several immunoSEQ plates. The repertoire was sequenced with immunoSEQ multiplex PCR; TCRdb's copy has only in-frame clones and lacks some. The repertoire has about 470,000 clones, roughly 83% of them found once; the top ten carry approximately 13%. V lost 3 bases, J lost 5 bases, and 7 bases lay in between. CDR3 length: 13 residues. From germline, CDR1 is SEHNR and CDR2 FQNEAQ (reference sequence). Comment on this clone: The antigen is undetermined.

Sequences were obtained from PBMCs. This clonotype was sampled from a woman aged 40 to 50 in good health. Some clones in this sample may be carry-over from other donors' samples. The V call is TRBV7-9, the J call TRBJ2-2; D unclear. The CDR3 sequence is CASSFRFTGELFF. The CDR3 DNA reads TGTGCCAGCAGCTTTCGCTTTACCGGGGAGCTGTTTTTT.